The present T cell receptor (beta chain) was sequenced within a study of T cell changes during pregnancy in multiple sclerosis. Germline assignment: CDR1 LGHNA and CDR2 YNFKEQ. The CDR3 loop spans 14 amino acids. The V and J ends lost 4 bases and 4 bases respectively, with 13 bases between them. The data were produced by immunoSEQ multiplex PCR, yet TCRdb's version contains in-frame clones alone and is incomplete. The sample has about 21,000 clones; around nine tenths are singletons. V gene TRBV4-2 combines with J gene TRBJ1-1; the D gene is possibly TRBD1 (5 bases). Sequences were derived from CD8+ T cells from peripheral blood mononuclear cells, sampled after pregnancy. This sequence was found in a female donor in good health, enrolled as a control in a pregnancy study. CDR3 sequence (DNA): TGTGCCAGCAGCCCCGACAGAAGGGGCACTGAAGCTTTCTTT. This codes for CASSPDRRGTEAFF.